These T cell receptor beta chains were read from a single sample in a study of blood T cell repertoires in COVID-19. Sequencing used immunoSEQ multiplex PCR; TCRdb keeps in-frame clones, though not all of them. This table holds under 150,000 clones, roughly nine tenths found once. Input material: peripheral blood. The receptors come from a man aged 50 or older with active COVID-19. Each CDR3 is given with its conserved first and last residue. A D gene is named only where the DNA matches it firmly. Only some rows state a clone size, as once, few, many or a class for expanded clones.

CDR3 DNA: TGTGCCAGCAGTTTGGGACAGGGGTGGCCAGATGATACGCAGTATTTT
CDR3 protein: CASSLGQGWPDDTQYF
CDR3 length: 16
V gene: TRBV6-5
J gene: TRBJ2-3
clone size: -
D gene: TRBD1

CDR3 DNA: TGTGCCAGCGGGACTAGCGGGGGCCCCTCCTACAATGAGCAGTTCTTC
CDR3 protein: CASGTSGGPSYNEQFF
CDR3 length: 16
V gene: TRBV7-2
J gene: TRBJ2-1
clone size: -
D gene: TRBD2

CDR3 DNA: TGCGCCAGCAGCCAAGAAGGCCGCTCGACGACTTACAATGAGCAGTTCTTC
CDR3 protein: CASSQEGRSTTYNEQFF
CDR3 length: 17
V gene: TRBV4-1
J gene: TRBJ2-1
clone size: -
D gene: -

CDR3 DNA: TGTGCCAGCAGCCCGAATAGCGGGAGGGGGGGTGAGCAGTTCTTC
CDR3 protein: CASSPNSGRGGEQFF
CDR3 length: 15
V gene: TRBV11-2
J gene: TRBJ2-1
clone size: few
D gene: TRBD2

CDR3 DNA: TGTGCCAGCAGCTTACCAGGACAGAACACTGAAGCTTTCTTT
CDR3 protein: CASSLPGQNTEAFF
CDR3 length: 14
V gene: TRBV7-9
J gene: TRBJ1-1
clone size: -
D gene: -

CDR3 DNA: TGTGCCAGCCAACAGACCACAGATACGCAGTATTTT
CDR3 protein: CASQQTTDTQYF
CDR3 length: 12
V gene: TRBV5-8
J gene: TRBJ2-3
clone size: -
D gene: -

CDR3 DNA: TGTGCCAGCTCACCACCGGCTAGAAATTCACCCCTCCACTTT
CDR3 protein: CASSPPARNSPLHF
CDR3 length: 14
V gene: TRBV18
J gene: TRBJ1-6
clone size: -
D gene: -

CDR3 DNA: TGCGCCAGCAGCCGTAGCGGTAGCTCCTACGAGCAGTACTTC
CDR3 protein: CASSRSGSSYEQYF
CDR3 length: 14
V gene: TRBV5-1
J gene: TRBJ2-7
clone size: -
D gene: -

CDR3 DNA: TGTGCCAGCAGCCCCTACTCCGGGGAGCTGTTTTTT
CDR3 protein: CASSPYSGELFF
CDR3 length: 12
V gene: TRBV3-1/TRBV3-2
J gene: TRBJ2-2
clone size: few
D gene: -

CDR3 DNA: TGTGCCAGCAGAGGACAGGGGGCTGATGAGCAGTTCTTC
CDR3 protein: CASRGQGADEQFF
CDR3 length: 13
V gene: TRBV4-2
J gene: TRBJ2-1
clone size: -
D gene: TRBD1

CDR3 DNA: TGTGCCAGCAGCCAAGGGACAGCGAACACTGAAGCTTTCTTT
CDR3 protein: CASSQGTANTEAFF
CDR3 length: 14
V gene: TRBV3-1/TRBV3-2
J gene: TRBJ1-1
clone size: -
D gene: -

CDR3 DNA: TGTGCCAGTAATCCGGGAGTTTGGGATCCGAAGGCCCAGCATTTT
CDR3 protein: CASNPGVWDPKAQHF
CDR3 length: 15
V gene: TRBV19
J gene: TRBJ1-5
clone size: -
D gene: -

CDR3 DNA: TGTGCCAGCAGCCAAGGTAGGACAGCAGAGAACACTGAAGCTTTCTTT
CDR3 protein: CASSQGRTAENTEAFF
CDR3 length: 16
V gene: TRBV4-2
J gene: TRBJ1-1
clone size: -
D gene: -

CDR3 DNA: TGTGCCAGCTCACCACCGGGAGGGAGGCCATACAATGAGCAGTTCTTC
CDR3 protein: CASSPPGGRPYNEQFF
CDR3 length: 16
V gene: TRBV18
J gene: TRBJ2-1
clone size: once
D gene: TRBD2

CDR3 DNA: TGTGCCAGCAGCCGCCTGACAGGGCTATATGGCTACACCTTC
CDR3 protein: CASSRLTGLYGYTF
CDR3 length: 14
V gene: TRBV7-2
J gene: TRBJ1-2
clone size: -
D gene: TRBD1

CDR3 DNA: TGTGCCAGCAGCCAAGTCCAGGGGGGTGAAAAACTGTTTTTT
CDR3 protein: CASSQVQGGEKLFF
CDR3 length: 14
V gene: TRBV3-1/TRBV3-2
J gene: TRBJ1-4
clone size: -
D gene: TRBD1

CDR3 DNA: TGTGCCAGCAGTTACTCGGGGGGGGGAGGAGAGACCCAGTACTTC
CDR3 protein: CASSYSGGGGETQYF
CDR3 length: 15
V gene: TRBV6-5
J gene: TRBJ2-5
clone size: -
D gene: TRBD2

CDR3 DNA: TGTGCCAGCAGTTTTGGACAGGGCCTTGGCTACACCTTC
CDR3 protein: CASSFGQGLGYTF
CDR3 length: 13
V gene: TRBV12-3/TRBV12-4
J gene: TRBJ1-2
clone size: -
D gene: TRBD1

CDR3 DNA: TGTGCCAGCAATCCGAGGGCCCGGGGGGTCCCTAACTATGGCTACACCTTC
CDR3 protein: CASNPRARGVPNYGYTF
CDR3 length: 17
V gene: TRBV11-2
J gene: TRBJ1-2
clone size: once
D gene: -

CDR3 DNA: TGCGCCAGCAGCTTGGCAGGGTACACTGAAGCTTTCTTT
CDR3 protein: CASSLAGYTEAFF
CDR3 length: 13
V gene: TRBV5-1
J gene: TRBJ1-1
clone size: -
D gene: -

CDR3 DNA: TGTGCCAGCGCCCCACAGGGGGAGAGCCAGCCCCAGCATTTT
CDR3 protein: CASAPQGESQPQHF
CDR3 length: 14
V gene: TRBV27
J gene: TRBJ1-5
clone size: -
D gene: TRBD1

CDR3 DNA: TGTGCCAGCAGACCCCTGACAGGCAACACTGAAGCTTTCTTT
CDR3 protein: CASRPLTGNTEAFF
CDR3 length: 14
V gene: TRBV6-5
J gene: TRBJ1-1
clone size: -
D gene: -

CDR3 DNA: TGTGCCAGCAGCACCAGATTGTGGGGACAGGGTAGGACCGGGGAGCTGTTTTTT
CDR3 protein: CASSTRLWGQGRTGELFF
CDR3 length: 18
V gene: TRBV11-2
J gene: TRBJ2-2
clone size: -
D gene: TRBD1

CDR3 DNA: TGTGCCAGCAGTCCGCCGCAGGCCTCTGGAAACACCATATATTTT
CDR3 protein: CASSPPQASGNTIYF
CDR3 length: 15
V gene: TRBV27
J gene: TRBJ1-3
clone size: few
D gene: -

CDR3 DNA: TGCGCCAGCAGCTGGGGGGGAAACACTGAAGCTTTCTTT
CDR3 protein: CASSWGGNTEAFF
CDR3 length: 13
V gene: TRBV5-1
J gene: TRBJ1-1
clone size: -
D gene: -

CDR3 DNA: TGTGCCAGCAGCCCGGGGGGCACCCGGGACAATGAGCAGTTCTTC
CDR3 protein: CASSPGGTRDNEQFF
CDR3 length: 15
V gene: TRBV11-3
J gene: TRBJ2-1
clone size: -
D gene: -

CDR3 DNA: TGTGCCAGCAGGGGAGGGGGACCGACAGAATACAATGAGCAGTTCTTC
CDR3 protein: CASRGGGPTEYNEQFF
CDR3 length: 16
V gene: TRBV28
J gene: TRBJ2-1
clone size: once
D gene: -

CDR3 DNA: TGTGCCAGTAGTTCGACAGCTTTAAGTACGCGATCCGGGGCCAACGTCCTGACTTTC
CDR3 protein: CASSSTALSTRSGANVLTF
CDR3 length: 19
V gene: TRBV19
J gene: TRBJ2-6
clone size: -
D gene: -

CDR3 DNA: TGCGCCAGCAGCTCTGGCGCGGGTTTCCAAGAGACCCAGTACTTC
CDR3 protein: CASSSGAGFQETQYF
CDR3 length: 15
V gene: TRBV5-1
J gene: TRBJ2-5
clone size: -
D gene: -

CDR3 DNA: TGTGCCAGCAGTCTAGCTAGCGGGGGGGAGACCCAGTACTTC
CDR3 protein: CASSLASGGETQYF
CDR3 length: 14
V gene: TRBV25-1
J gene: TRBJ2-5
clone size: -
D gene: TRBD2

CDR3 DNA: TGCGCCAGCAGTGGGGGAGGCCTCGGCTACAATGAGCAGTTCTTC
CDR3 protein: CASSGGGLGYNEQFF
CDR3 length: 15
V gene: TRBV10-1
J gene: TRBJ2-1
clone size: -
D gene: -

CDR3 DNA: TGTGCCAGCAGCCAAGATCGTTCACTAGCTGGTCGGAATGAGCAGTTCTTC
CDR3 protein: CASSQDRSLAGRNEQFF
CDR3 length: 17
V gene: TRBV3-1/TRBV3-2
J gene: TRBJ2-1
clone size: -
D gene: -

CDR3 DNA: TGCGCCAGCAGCCCCGAGGAGGGCCTTCCCTACGAGCAGTACTTC
CDR3 protein: CASSPEEGLPYEQYF
CDR3 length: 15
V gene: TRBV5-1
J gene: TRBJ2-7
clone size: -
D gene: -

CDR3 DNA: TGTGCCAGCAGCCAAGGGTTCAGTCTCTCTAGATACGAGCAGTACTTC
CDR3 protein: CASSQGFSLSRYEQYF
CDR3 length: 16
V gene: TRBV3-1/TRBV3-2
J gene: TRBJ2-7
clone size: -
D gene: -

CDR3 DNA: TGTGCCAGCAGCCCGGACAGGGCCTATACTGCAACTAATGAAAAACTGTTTTTT
CDR3 protein: CASSPDRAYTATNEKLFF
CDR3 length: 18
V gene: TRBV5-6
J gene: TRBJ1-4
clone size: once
D gene: TRBD1

CDR3 DNA: TGCGCCAGCAGCGCGAAACTAGCGGGAAGCTACAATGAGCAGTTCTTC
CDR3 protein: CASSAKLAGSYNEQFF
CDR3 length: 16
V gene: TRBV4-1
J gene: TRBJ2-1
clone size: once
D gene: TRBD2

CDR3 DNA: TGTGCCAGCAGCATACCGGGAGGATTCCACAATGAGCAGTTCTTC
CDR3 protein: CASSIPGGFHNEQFF
CDR3 length: 15
V gene: TRBV7-9
J gene: TRBJ2-1
clone size: -
D gene: TRBD2

CDR3 DNA: TGCGCCAGCAGCCCGAGGACAGACACTGAAGCTTTCTTT
CDR3 protein: CASSPRTDTEAFF
CDR3 length: 13
V gene: TRBV5-1
J gene: TRBJ1-1
clone size: -
D gene: -

CDR3 DNA: TGTGCCAGCAGTCCCCGACAGGGACACTATGGCTACACCTTC
CDR3 protein: CASSPRQGHYGYTF
CDR3 length: 14
V gene: TRBV27
J gene: TRBJ1-2
clone size: -
D gene: TRBD1

CDR3 DNA: TGTGCCAGCAGCTCTGACAGGGGGCATCGGGACACTGAAGCTTTCTTT
CDR3 protein: CASSSDRGHRDTEAFF
CDR3 length: 16
V gene: TRBV6-2/TRBV6-3
J gene: TRBJ1-1
clone size: -
D gene: TRBD1

CDR3 DNA: TGTGCCAGCAGTGAGAGCGGGGGAGGGTTTAGAGAGACCCAGTACTTC
CDR3 protein: CASSESGGGFRETQYF
CDR3 length: 16
V gene: TRBV2
J gene: TRBJ2-5
clone size: -
D gene: TRBD2

CDR3 DNA: TGTGCCAGCAGCGTCAGCTCTGGGGCCAACGTCCTGACTTTC
CDR3 protein: CASSVSSGANVLTF
CDR3 length: 14
V gene: TRBV9
J gene: TRBJ2-6
clone size: -
D gene: -

CDR3 DNA: TGCGCCAGCAGCTTAGGACTAGCGGGAGGCCCCGACAATGAGCAGTTCTTC
CDR3 protein: CASSLGLAGGPDNEQFF
CDR3 length: 17
V gene: TRBV5-1
J gene: TRBJ2-1
clone size: once
D gene: TRBD2

CDR3 DNA: TGTGCCAGTAGTATAGGGAGCGGGAGTAGCACAGATACGCAGTATTTT
CDR3 protein: CASSIGSGSSTDTQYF
CDR3 length: 16
V gene: TRBV19
J gene: TRBJ2-3
clone size: -
D gene: TRBD2

CDR3 DNA: TGCAGCGTTCGGAAGAGCGGAAACACAGATACGCAGTATTTT
CDR3 protein: CSVRKSGNTDTQYF
CDR3 length: 14
V gene: TRBV29-1
J gene: TRBJ2-3
clone size: -
D gene: -

CDR3 DNA: TGTGCCAGCAGCCAATCAGTCGTCGGGGAAAACATTCAGTACTTC
CDR3 protein: CASSQSVVGENIQYF
CDR3 length: 15
V gene: TRBV14
J gene: TRBJ2-4
clone size: -
D gene: -

CDR3 DNA: TGTGCCAGCAGCTTGGGACCGGGGGGTGGCAATCAGCCCCAGCATTTT
CDR3 protein: CASSLGPGGGNQPQHF
CDR3 length: 16
V gene: TRBV7-6
J gene: TRBJ1-5
clone size: -
D gene: -

CDR3 DNA: TGCAGTGCTAGTGGGGCTAGCGGATCGAACACCGGGGAGCTGTTTTTT
CDR3 protein: CSASGASGSNTGELFF
CDR3 length: 16
V gene: TRBV20-1
J gene: TRBJ2-2
clone size: once
D gene: TRBD2

CDR3 DNA: TGTGCCAGTAGATGGACAGGGGGCGAGGGCACTGAAGCTTTCTTT
CDR3 protein: CASRWTGGEGTEAFF
CDR3 length: 15
V gene: TRBV19
J gene: TRBJ1-1
clone size: -
D gene: TRBD1

CDR3 DNA: TGTGCCAGCAGTGCGGGTAGCGTAGGTACCGGGGAGCTGTTTTTT
CDR3 protein: CASSAGSVGTGELFF
CDR3 length: 15
V gene: TRBV2
J gene: TRBJ2-2
clone size: -
D gene: -

CDR3 DNA: TGTGCCACCAGTGATTCCGGGACTAGCGGGGGAGGAGACACAGATACGCAGTATTTT
CDR3 protein: CATSDSGTSGGGDTDTQYF
CDR3 length: 19
V gene: TRBV24-1
J gene: TRBJ2-3
clone size: once
D gene: TRBD2